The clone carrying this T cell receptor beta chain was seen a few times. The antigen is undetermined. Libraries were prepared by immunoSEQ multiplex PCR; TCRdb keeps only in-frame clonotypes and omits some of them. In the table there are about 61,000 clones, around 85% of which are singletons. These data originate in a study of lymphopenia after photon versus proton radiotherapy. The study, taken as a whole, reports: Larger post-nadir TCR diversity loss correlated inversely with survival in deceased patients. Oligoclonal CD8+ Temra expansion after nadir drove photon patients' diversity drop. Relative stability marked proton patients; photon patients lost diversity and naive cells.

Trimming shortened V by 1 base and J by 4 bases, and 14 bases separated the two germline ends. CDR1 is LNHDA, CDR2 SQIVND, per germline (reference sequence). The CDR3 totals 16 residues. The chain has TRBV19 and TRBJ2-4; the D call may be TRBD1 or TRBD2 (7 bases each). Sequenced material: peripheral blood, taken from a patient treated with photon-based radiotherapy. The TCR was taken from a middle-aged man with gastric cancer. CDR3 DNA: TGTGCCAGTAGTATAGGGGGAGGGGGCTCAAAAAACATTCAGTACTTC. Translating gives CASSIGGGGSKNIQYF.